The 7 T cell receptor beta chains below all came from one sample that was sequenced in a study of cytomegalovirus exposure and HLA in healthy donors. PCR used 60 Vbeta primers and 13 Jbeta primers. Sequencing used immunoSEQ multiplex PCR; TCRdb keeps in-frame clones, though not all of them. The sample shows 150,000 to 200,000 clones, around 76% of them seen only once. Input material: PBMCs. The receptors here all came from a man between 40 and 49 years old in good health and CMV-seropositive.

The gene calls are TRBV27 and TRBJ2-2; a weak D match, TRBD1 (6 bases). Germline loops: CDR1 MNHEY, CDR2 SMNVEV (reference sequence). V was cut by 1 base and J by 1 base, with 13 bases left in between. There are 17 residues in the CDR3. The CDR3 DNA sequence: TGTGCCAGCAGTTTATATGTCAGGGGCGGGAACACCGGGGAGCTGTTTTTT. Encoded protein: CASSLYVRGGNTGELFF.

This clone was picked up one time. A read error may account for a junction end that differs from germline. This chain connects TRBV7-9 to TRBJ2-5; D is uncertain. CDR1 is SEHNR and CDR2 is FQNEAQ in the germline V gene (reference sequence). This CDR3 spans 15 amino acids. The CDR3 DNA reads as TGTTCCAGCAGCCGAATCGCGGCAGTTCAAGAGACCCAGTACTTC. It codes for CSSSRIAAVQETQYF. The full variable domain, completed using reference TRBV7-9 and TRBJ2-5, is DTGVSQNPRHKITKRGQNVTFRCDPISEHNRLYWYRQTLGQGPEFLTYFQNEAQLEKSRLLSDRFSAERPKGSFSTLEIQRTEQGDSAMYLCSSSRIAAVQETQYFGPGTRLLVL.

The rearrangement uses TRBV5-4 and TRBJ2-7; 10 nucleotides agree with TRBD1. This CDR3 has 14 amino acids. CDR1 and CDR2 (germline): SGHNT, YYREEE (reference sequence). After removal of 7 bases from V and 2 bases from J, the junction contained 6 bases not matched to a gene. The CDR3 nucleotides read TGTGCCAGCGGACGACAGGGGGCTACCTACGAGCAGTACTTC. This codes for CASGRQGATYEQYF.

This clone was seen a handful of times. Here the CDR3 DNA reads TGTGCCTTCTCACAAAAGGTGAGACTGACGAATGAAAAACTGTTTTTT. Translating gives CAFSQKVRLTNEKLFF. The chain carries TRBV9 and TRBJ1-4; D is unresolved. The CDR3 spans 16 residues. Trimming took 10 bases from V and 5 from J, leaving 24 bases between them. Germline V gene data show CDR1 as SGDLS and CDR2 as YYNGEE. The whole variable domain, filled in from reference TRBV9 and TRBJ1-4, reads DSGVTQTPKHLITATGQRVTLRCSPRSGDLSVYWYQQSLDQGLQFLIQYYNGEERAKGNILERFSAQQFPDLHSELNLSSLELGDSALYFCAFSQKVRLTNEKLFFGSGTQLSVL.

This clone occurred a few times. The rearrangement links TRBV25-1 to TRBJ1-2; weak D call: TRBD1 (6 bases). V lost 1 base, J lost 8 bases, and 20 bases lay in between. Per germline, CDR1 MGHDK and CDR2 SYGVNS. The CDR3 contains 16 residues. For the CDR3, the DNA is TGTGCCAGCAGTGAATTTGGCGGTCTGGGGGGGGGCGGCTACACCTTC. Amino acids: CASSEFGGLGGGGYTF.

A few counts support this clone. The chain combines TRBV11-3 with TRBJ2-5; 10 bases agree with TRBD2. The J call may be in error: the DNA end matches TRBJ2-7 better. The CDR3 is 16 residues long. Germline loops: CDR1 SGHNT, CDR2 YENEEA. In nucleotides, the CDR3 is TGTGCCAGCAGCTCAGGGCTAGCGGGGGACTCCTACGAGCAGTACTTC. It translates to CASSSGLAGDSYEQYF.

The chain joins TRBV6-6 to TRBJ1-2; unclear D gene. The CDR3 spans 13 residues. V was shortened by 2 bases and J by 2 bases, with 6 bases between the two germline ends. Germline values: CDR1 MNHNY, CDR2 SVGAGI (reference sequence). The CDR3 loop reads CASSYMANYGYTF. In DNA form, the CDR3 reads TGTGCCAGCAGTTACATGGCAAACTATGGCTACACCTTC.